This TCR beta chain was sequenced during a study of blood T cell repertoires in COVID-19. TCRdb's table, derived via immunoSEQ multiplex PCR, lists solely in-frame clones and lacks some. The profile shows around 60,000 clones, about 88% of them singletons. This CDR3 contains 13 residues. V was cut by 3 bases and J by 1 base, with 6 bases left in between. The V gene's germline CDR1 is SGHDN and CDR2 FVKESK. The sequenced sample was peripheral blood. The chain has TRBV14 and TRBJ1-1; D unclear. This TCR was recovered from a woman in her fifties or sixties with active COVID-19. The CDR3 nucleotides are TGTGCCAGCAGCCAGCGACAGAACACTGAAGCTTTCTTT. Protein sequence: CASSQRQNTEAFF.